This T cell receptor (beta chain) stems from a study of response to subunit inactivated influenza vaccine (dated by TCRdb to 2016 to 2019). As for the study more broadly: To follow how T cells responded to a trivalent subunit inactivated influenza vaccine, the researchers relied on deep quantitative profiling of the T cell receptor repertoire. Overall results and qualifications from the work: The authors proposed that each seasonal influenza vaccination may bring in only a limited number of new T cells.

The library was made by RT-PCR. TCRdb records Illumina HiSeq 2500 as the sequencer. The raw public reads went through TCRdb reprocessing: fastp at Q25, MiXCR clone calling, in-frame beta chains kept. Duplicate CDR3 protein sequences are folded into a single record with the most common DNA and genes. Recorded for this sample are around 480,000 distinct CDR3 sequences; approximately 16% of them occurred a single time. Of the sample, less than 4% is held by the ten largest clones. V and J are truncated by 2 bases and 5 bases respectively, leaving an intervening sequence of 10 bases. Based on the germline V gene, the CDR1 and CDR2 sequences are SGHRS and YFSETQ. From the cysteine through the phenylalanine, the CDR3 covers 13 amino acids. The sequence is cut down to CDR3 DNA, 39 bases in frame from base 1. This clonotype has a count of ten or more. The specificity of this receptor is unknown. It has no much larger one-base neighbor in the sample; base qualities were not kept.

The rearrangement joined TRBV5-1 to TRBJ2-5; the D gene is possibly TRBD1, with 6 bases matching. The material was CD4+ T cells sorted from PBMCs, obtained around 2 years after vaccination. This receptor was taken from a man aged 50 to 69 who received an inactivated influenza vaccine. Donor details come from another sample of the same person, matched by shared clones. The DNA sequence reads TGCGCCAGCAGCTTTACAGGGTTGGAGACCCAGTACTTC. It translates to CASSFTGLETQYF.